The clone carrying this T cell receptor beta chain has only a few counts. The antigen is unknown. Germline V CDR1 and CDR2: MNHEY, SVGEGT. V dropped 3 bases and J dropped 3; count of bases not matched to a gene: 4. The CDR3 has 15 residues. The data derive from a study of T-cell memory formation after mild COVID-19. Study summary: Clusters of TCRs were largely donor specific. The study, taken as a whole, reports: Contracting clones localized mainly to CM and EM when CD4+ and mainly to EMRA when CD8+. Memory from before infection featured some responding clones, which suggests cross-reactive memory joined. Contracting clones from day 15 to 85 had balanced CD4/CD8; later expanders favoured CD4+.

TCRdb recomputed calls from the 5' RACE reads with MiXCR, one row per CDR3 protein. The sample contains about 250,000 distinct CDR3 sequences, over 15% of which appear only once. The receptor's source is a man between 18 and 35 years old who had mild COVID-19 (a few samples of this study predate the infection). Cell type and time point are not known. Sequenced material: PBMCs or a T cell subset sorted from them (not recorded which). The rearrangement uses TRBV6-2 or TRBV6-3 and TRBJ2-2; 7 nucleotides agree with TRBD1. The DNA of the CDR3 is TGTGCCAGCAGTTATGGGCAGGGGGACACCGGGGAGCTGTTTTTT. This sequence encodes CASSYGQGDTGELFF.